This TCR beta chain was sequenced in a study of OX40 agonist ivuxolimab in advanced cancers. Study-level information: Partial responses were seen in three patients, one with hepatocellular carcinoma and two with cutaneous melanoma. Whole-study results and caveats: CD8+ T cells averaged more expanded clones than CD4+. The study observed clonal expansion of CD4+ and CD8+ blood T cells by week 6 at 0.1 to 3.0 mg/kg.

The data were produced by immunoSEQ multiplex PCR, yet TCRdb's version contains in-frame clones alone and is incomplete. Among around 60,000 clones listed, approximately 92% were seen once. V was cut by 2 bases and J by 9 bases, with 20 bases left in between. Per the germline V gene, CDR1 is SEHNR and CDR2 is FQNEAQ (reference sequence). This CDR3 region has 16 residues. To note about this clone: Its cognate antigen is unknown.

The chain has TRBV7-9 and TRBJ2-1; no reliable D call. This receptor was taken from an adult with an advanced solid tumor such as melanoma, head and neck, liver or kidney cancer. Sequences were derived from CD4+ or CD8+ T cells sorted from blood, sampled in a trial of the OX40 agonist ivuxolimab. CDR3 sequence: CASSLPNTATPGEQFF. The DNA of the CDR3 is TGTGCCAGCAGCTTACCGAATACGGCTACCCCGGGTGAGCAGTTCTTC.